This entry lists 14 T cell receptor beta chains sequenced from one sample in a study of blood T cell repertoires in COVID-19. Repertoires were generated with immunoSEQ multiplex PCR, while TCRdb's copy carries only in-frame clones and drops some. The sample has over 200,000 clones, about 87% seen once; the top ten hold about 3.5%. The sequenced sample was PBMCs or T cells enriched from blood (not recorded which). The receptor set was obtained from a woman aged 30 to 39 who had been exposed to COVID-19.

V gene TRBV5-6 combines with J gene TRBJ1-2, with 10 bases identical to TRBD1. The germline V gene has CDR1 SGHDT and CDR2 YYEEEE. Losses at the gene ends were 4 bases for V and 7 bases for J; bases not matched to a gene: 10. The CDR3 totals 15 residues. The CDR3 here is CASSPTWDRGSGYTF. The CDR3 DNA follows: TGTGCCAGCAGCCCGACGTGGGACAGGGGTAGTGGCTACACCTTC. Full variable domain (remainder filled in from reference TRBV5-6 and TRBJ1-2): DAGVTQSPTHLIKTRGQQVTLRCSPKSGHDTVSWYQQALGQGPQFIFQYYEEEERQRGNFPDRFSGHQFPNYSSELNVNALLLGDSALYLCASSPTWDRGSGYTFGSGTRLTVV.

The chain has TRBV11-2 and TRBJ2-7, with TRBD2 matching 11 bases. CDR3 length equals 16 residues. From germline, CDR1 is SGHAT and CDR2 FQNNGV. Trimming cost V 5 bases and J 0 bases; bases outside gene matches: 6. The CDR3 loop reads CASSVASGRSSYEQYF. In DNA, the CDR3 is TGTGCCAGCAGCGTGGCTAGCGGGAGGAGCTCCTACGAGCAGTACTTC.

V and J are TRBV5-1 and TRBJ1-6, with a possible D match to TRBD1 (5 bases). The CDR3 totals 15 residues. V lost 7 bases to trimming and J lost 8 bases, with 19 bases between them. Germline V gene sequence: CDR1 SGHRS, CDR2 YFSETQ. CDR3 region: CASAAGFYLDSPLHF. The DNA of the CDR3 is TGCGCCAGCGCCGCAGGGTTCTACTTGGATTCACCCCTCCACTTT.

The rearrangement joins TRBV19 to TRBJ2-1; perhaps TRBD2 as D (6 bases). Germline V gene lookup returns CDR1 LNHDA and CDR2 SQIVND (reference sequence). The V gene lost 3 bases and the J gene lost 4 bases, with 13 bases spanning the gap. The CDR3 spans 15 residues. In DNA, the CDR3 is TGTGCCAGTAGTATTGGGGTAGCGGAGTACAATGAGCAGTTCTTC. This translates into CASSIGVAEYNEQFF.

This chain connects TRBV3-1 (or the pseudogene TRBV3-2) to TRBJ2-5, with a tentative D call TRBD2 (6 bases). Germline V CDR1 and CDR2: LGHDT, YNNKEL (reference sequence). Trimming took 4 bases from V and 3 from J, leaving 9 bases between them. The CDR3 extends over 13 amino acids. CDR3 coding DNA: TGTGCCAGCAGCCCGGGAGCTAAAGAGACCCAGTACTTC. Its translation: CASSPGAKETQYF.

CDR3 sequence: CASSLAGGPLSNEQFF. CDR3 nucleotide sequence: TGTGCCAGCAGCTTGGCAGGAGGGCCGTTGAGCAATGAGCAGTTCTTC. This chain joins TRBV5-4 and TRBJ2-1; D is possibly TRBD2 (6 bases). The V and J ends lost 0 bases and 6 bases respectively, with 16 bases between them. Germline lookup yields CDR1 SGHNT and CDR2 YYREEE (reference sequence). The CDR3 covers 16 residues.

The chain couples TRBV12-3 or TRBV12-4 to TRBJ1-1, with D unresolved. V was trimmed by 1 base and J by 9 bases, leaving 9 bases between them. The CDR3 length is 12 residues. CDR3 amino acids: CASSLGWLKAFF. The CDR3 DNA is TGTGCCAGCAGTTTAGGATGGCTTAAAGCTTTCTTT.

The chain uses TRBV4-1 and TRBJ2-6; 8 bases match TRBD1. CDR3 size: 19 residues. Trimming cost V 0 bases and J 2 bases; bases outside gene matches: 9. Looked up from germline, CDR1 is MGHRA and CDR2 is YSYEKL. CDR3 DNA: TGCGCCAGCAGCCAAGATCACGGGGACAGGTCAACTGGGGCCAACGTCCTGACTTTC. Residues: CASSQDHGDRSTGANVLTF.

The CDR3 bases are TGTGCCAGCAGCCTCAATACCGGGACAGGATCCTACGAGCAGTACTTC. This sequence encodes CASSLNTGTGSYEQYF. The chain is built from TRBV21-1 and TRBJ2-7; TRBD1, as called in the table, went unchecked against the DNA. TRBV21-1 is noted as a pseudogene. The CDR3 has 16 residues.

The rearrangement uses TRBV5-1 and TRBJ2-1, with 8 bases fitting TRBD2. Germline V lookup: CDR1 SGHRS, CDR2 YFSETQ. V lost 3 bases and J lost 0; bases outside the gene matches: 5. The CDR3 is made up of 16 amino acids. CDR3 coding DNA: TGCGCCAGCAGCTCTAGCGGGCAGAGCTCCTACAATGAGCAGTTCTTC. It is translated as CASSSSGQSSYNEQFF.

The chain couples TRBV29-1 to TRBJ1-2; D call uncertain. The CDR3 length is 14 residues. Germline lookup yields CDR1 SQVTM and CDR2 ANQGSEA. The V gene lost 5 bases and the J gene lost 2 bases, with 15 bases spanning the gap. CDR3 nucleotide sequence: TGCAGCGTTCATGGAGGGCCGGGCAACTATGGCTACACCTTC. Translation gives CSVHGGPGNYGYTF.

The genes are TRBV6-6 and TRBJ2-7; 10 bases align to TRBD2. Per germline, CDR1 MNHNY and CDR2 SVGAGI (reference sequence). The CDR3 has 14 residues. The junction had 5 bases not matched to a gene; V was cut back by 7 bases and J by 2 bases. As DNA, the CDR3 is TGTGCCAGCACCAGGACTAGCGGCACCTACGAGCAGTACTTC. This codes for CASTRTSGTYEQYF.

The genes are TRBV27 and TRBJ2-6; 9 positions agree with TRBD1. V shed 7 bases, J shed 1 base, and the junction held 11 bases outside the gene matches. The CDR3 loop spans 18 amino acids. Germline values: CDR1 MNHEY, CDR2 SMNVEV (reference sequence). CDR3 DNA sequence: TGTGCCAGCAAAGGAGGGACAGGGCGGGAGTCTGGGGCCAACGTCCTGACTTTC. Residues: CASKGGTGRESGANVLTF.

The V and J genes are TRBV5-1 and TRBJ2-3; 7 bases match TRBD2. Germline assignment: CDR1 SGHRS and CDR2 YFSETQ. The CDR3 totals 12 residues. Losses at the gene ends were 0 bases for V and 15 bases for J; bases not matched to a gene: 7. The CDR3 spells CASSLEGGPGYF. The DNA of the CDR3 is TGCGCCAGCAGCTTGGAGGGAGGGCCGGGATATTTT.